The rows below give T cell receptor beta chains drawn from one sample of a study of memory CD4+ T cells and cytomegalovirus serostatus. Data came from immunoSEQ multiplex PCR; TCRdb stores just in-frame clones and leaves some out. The table records about 100,000 clones, 80% of them present only once. The sample was memory CD4+ T cells from blood. These receptors were obtained from an adult in good health and CMV-seropositive. CDR3s include the opening cysteine and the closing phenylalanine or tryptophan. Each record gives: V gene, D gene, clone size, J gene, CDR3 length, CDR3 DNA, CDR3 protein. The D gene is left open where the match is weak. A clone size is listed for some rows: how often the clone was seen (once, few, many), or a class if it is expanded.

v_call: TRBV2; d_call: -; clone_size: -; j_call: TRBJ1-2; cdr3_length: 11; cdr3_nt: TGTGCCAGCGGTAACCTCTATGGCTACACCTTC; cdr3_aa: CASGNLYGYTF
v_call: TRBV7-2; d_call: -; clone_size: -; j_call: TRBJ1-5; cdr3_length: 13; cdr3_nt: TGTGCCAGCAGCTTAGACCGAAATCAGCCCCAGCATTTT; cdr3_aa: CASSLDRNQPQHF
v_call: TRBV5-1; d_call: -; clone_size: few; j_call: TRBJ2-2; cdr3_length: 14; cdr3_nt: TGCGCCAGCAGCGTGGAGGGGCGGACCGGGGAGCTGTTTTTT; cdr3_aa: CASSVEGRTGELFF
v_call: TRBV7-6; d_call: -; clone_size: -; j_call: TRBJ2-3; cdr3_length: 14; cdr3_nt: TGTGCCAGCAGCTTAGCTCCTTCTGCAGATACGCAGTATTTT; cdr3_aa: CASSLAPSADTQYF
v_call: TRBV5-1; d_call: -; clone_size: few; j_call: TRBJ1-5; cdr3_length: 13; cdr3_nt: TGCGCCAGCAGCCTCGGACAGAATCAGCCCCAGCATTTT; cdr3_aa: CASSLGQNQPQHF
v_call: TRBV29-1; d_call: TRBD1; clone_size: -; j_call: TRBJ2-1; cdr3_length: 13; cdr3_nt: TGCAGCTCCCGGACAGGCGAGGTAAATGAGCAGTTCTTC; cdr3_aa: CSSRTGEVNEQFF
v_call: TRBV10-3; d_call: -; clone_size: -; j_call: TRBJ1-1; cdr3_length: 13; cdr3_nt: TGTGCCATCACCCCACAGGGAAGAGGGGAAGCTTTCTTT; cdr3_aa: CAITPQGRGEAFF
v_call: TRBV28; d_call: -; clone_size: few; j_call: TRBJ1-6; cdr3_length: 12; cdr3_nt: TGTGCCAGCGGGGTCGGAGATTCACCCCTCCACTTT; cdr3_aa: CASGVGDSPLHF
v_call: TRBV29-1; d_call: -; clone_size: -; j_call: TRBJ2-1; cdr3_length: 12; cdr3_nt: TGCAGCGTTTCCTCTCGGGGGAATGAGCAGTTCTTC; cdr3_aa: CSVSSRGNEQFF
v_call: TRBV4-2; d_call: -; clone_size: -; j_call: TRBJ1-4; cdr3_length: 15; cdr3_nt: TGTGCCAGCAGCCAAGATTCGGGGGCTAGGGAAAAACTGTTTTTT; cdr3_aa: CASSQDSGAREKLFF
v_call: TRBV2; d_call: TRBD1; clone_size: -; j_call: TRBJ2-7; cdr3_length: 14; cdr3_nt: TGTGCCAGCAGTCCACAGGGGGGTGAGGCCCAGCAGTACTTC; cdr3_aa: CASSPQGGEAQQYF
v_call: TRBV5-4; d_call: -; clone_size: -; j_call: TRBJ2-5; cdr3_length: 14; cdr3_nt: TGTGCCAGCAGCTTGTCGGTGGGGCAAGAGACCCAGTACTTC; cdr3_aa: CASSLSVGQETQYF
v_call: TRBV29-1; d_call: -; clone_size: -; j_call: TRBJ2-3; cdr3_length: 13; cdr3_nt: TGCAGCGTGTCCGGGCCCCTTAGCGATACGCAGTATTTT; cdr3_aa: CSVSGPLSDTQYF
v_call: TRBV28; d_call: TRBD1; clone_size: -; j_call: TRBJ2-1; cdr3_length: 14; cdr3_nt: TGTGCCAGCAGCACGGGACAGGGGAGAAATGAGCAGTTCTTC; cdr3_aa: CASSTGQGRNEQFF
v_call: TRBV5-1; d_call: -; clone_size: -; j_call: TRBJ2-5; cdr3_length: 12; cdr3_nt: TGCGCCAGCAGCTTGGCTAGAGAGACCCAGTACTTC; cdr3_aa: CASSLARETQYF
v_call: TRBV6-5; d_call: -; clone_size: -; j_call: TRBJ2-7; cdr3_length: 15; cdr3_nt: TGTGCCAGCAGCCTCCAGCCTAGGGGGGTGATGGAGCAGTACTTC; cdr3_aa: CASSLQPRGVMEQYF
v_call: TRBV11-2; d_call: -; clone_size: -; j_call: TRBJ2-7; cdr3_length: 15; cdr3_nt: TGTGCCAGCAGCTTAGACCACGGTTTCCCCTACGAGCAGTACTTC; cdr3_aa: CASSLDHGFPYEQYF
v_call: TRBV11-2; d_call: -; clone_size: -; j_call: TRBJ2-5; cdr3_length: 14; cdr3_nt: TGTGCCAGCAGCTTCACAGGCGACCAAGAGACCCAGTACTTC; cdr3_aa: CASSFTGDQETQYF
v_call: TRBV5-1; d_call: -; clone_size: -; j_call: TRBJ1-2; cdr3_length: 14; cdr3_nt: TGCGCCAGCAGTGTAGGGGACGTCGGCTTTGGCTACACCTTC; cdr3_aa: CASSVGDVGFGYTF